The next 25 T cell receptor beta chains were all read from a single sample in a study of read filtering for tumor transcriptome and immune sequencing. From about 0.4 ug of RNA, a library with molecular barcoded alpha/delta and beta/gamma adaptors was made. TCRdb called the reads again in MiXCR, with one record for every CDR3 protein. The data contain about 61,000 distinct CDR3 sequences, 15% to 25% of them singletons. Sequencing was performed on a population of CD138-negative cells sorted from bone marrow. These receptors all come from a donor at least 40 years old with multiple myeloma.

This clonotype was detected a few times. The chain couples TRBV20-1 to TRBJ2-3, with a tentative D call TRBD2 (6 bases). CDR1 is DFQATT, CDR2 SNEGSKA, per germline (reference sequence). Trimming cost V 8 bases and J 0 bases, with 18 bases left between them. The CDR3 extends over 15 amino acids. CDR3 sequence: CSPPGGRGSTDTQYF. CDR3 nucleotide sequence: TGCAGTCCCCCCGGGGGTCGGGGGAGCACAGATACGCAGTATTTT.

The DNA for the CDR3 is TGTGCCAGCAGTTACGGACCCAACACTGAAGCTTTCTTT. This sequence encodes CASSYGPNTEAFF. The chain is built from TRBV6-2 or TRBV6-3 and TRBJ1-1; D not certain. The CDR3 length is 13 residues. V lost 2 bases, J lost 2 bases, and 6 bases lay in between. From germline, CDR1 is MNHEY and CDR2 SVGEGT.

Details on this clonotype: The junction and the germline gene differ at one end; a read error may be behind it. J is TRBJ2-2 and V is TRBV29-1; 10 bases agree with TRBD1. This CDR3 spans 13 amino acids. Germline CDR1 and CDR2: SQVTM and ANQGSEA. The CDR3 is CSAGQGRSGELLF. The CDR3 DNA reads TGCAGCGCGGGACAGGGGAGGTCCGGGGAGCTGCTTTTT.

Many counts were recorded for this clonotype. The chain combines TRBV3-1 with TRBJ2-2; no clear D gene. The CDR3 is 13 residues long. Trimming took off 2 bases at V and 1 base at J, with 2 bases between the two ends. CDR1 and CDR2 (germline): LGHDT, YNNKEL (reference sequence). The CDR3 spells CASSQLNTGELFF. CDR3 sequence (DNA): TGTGCCAGCAGCCAACTGAACACCGGGGAGCTGTTTTTT.

This CDR3 reads CASRENRDGAYEQYF. CDR3 coding DNA: TGTGCCAGCAGAGAAAACCGGGACGGAGCCTACGAGCAGTACTTC. The rearrangement links TRBV6-1 to TRBJ2-7; the D call may be TRBD1 or TRBD2 (5 bases each). The CDR3 has 15 residues. In germline, CDR1 is MNHNS, CDR2 SASEGT. Deletions cut 6 bases from V and 2 bases from J, with 17 bases between.

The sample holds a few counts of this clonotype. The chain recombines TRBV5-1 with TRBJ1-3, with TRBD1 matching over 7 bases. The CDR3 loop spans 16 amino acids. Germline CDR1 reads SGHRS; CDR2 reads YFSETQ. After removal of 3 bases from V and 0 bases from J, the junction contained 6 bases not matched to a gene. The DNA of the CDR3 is TGCGCCAGCAGCTCAGACAGGGTAAACTCTGGAAACACCATATATTTT. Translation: CASSSDRVNSGNTIYF.

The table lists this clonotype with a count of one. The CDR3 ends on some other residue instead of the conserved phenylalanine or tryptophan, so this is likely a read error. CDR3 loop: CGASRGNEQFL. The DNA for the CDR3 is TGCGGTGCCTCGCGAGGCAATGAGCAGTTCCTC. This chain joins TRBV20-1 and TRBJ2-1, with unresolved D. Germline CDR1 and CDR2: DFQATT and SNEGSKA (reference sequence). The CDR3 is 11 residues long.

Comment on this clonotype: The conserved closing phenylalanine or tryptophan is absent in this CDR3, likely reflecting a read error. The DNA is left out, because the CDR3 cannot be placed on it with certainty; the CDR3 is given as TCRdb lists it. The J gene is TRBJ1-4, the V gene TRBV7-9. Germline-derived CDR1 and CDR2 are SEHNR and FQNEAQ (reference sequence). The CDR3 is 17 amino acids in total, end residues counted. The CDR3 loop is CASSLTRQQLSNEKPFC.

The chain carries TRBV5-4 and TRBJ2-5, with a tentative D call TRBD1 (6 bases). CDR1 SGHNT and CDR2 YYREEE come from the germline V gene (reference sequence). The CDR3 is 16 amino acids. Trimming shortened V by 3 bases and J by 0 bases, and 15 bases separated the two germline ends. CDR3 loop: CASSSGLGQYQETQYF. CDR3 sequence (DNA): TGTGCCAGCAGCTCAGGACTTGGACAGTACCAAGAGACCCAGTACTTC.

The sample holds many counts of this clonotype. The CDR3 sequence is CASSLGQGAATGELFF. The CDR3 DNA reads TGCGCCAGCAGCCTAGGACAGGGGGCCGCAACCGGGGAGCTGTTTTTT. The rearrangement uses TRBV5-1 and TRBJ2-2; TRBD1 aligns across 11 bases. Looked up from germline, CDR1 is SGHRS and CDR2 is YFSETQ. The junction had 7 bases not matched to a gene; V was cut back by 4 bases and J by 5 bases. The CDR3 contains 16 residues. The full variable domain, its missing parts supplied by reference TRBV5-1 and TRBJ2-2, is KAGVTQTPRYLIKTRGQQVTLSCSPISGHRSVSWYQQTPGQGLQFLFEYFSETQRNKGNFPGRFSGRQFSNSRSEMNVSTLELGDSALYLCASSLGQGAATGELFFGEGSRLTVL.

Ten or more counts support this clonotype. The CDR3 loop is CASSLDGASGRYEQYF. The CDR3 DNA sequence: TGTGCCAGCAGCTTAGATGGTGCTAGCGGCCGCTACGAGCAGTACTTC. The rearrangement links TRBV11-2 to TRBJ2-7; 7 nucleotides align to TRBD2. Germline loops: CDR1 SGHAT, CDR2 FQNNGV. V lost 0 bases to trimming and J lost 3 bases; unmatched junction nucleotides: 8. CDR3 length: 16 residues.

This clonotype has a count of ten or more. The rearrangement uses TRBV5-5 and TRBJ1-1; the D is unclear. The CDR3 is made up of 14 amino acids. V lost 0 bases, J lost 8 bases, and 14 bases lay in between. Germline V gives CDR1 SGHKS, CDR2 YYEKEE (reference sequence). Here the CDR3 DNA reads TGTGCCAGCAGCTTGGGGGAGTACTCCGGAGAAGCTTTCTTT. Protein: CASSLGEYSGEAFF.

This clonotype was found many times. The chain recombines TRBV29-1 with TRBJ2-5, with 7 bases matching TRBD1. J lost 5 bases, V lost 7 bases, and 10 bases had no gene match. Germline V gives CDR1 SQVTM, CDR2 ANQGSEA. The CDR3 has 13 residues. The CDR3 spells CSGRKQGFETQYF. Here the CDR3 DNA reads TGCAGCGGGAGGAAACAGGGGTTTGAGACCCAGTACTTC.

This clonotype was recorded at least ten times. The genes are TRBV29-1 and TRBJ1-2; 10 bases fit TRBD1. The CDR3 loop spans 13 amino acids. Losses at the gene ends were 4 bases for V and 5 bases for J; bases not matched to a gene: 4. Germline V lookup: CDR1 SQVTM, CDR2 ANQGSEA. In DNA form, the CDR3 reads TGCAGCGTTGGGGACAGGGGAGGTTATGGCTACACCTTC. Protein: CSVGDRGGYGYTF.

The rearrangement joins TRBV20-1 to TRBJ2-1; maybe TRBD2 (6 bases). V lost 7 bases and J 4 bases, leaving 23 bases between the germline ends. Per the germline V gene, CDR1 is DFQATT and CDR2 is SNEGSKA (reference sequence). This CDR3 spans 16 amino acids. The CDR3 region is CSVSDLVVGGYNEQFF. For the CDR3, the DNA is TGCAGTGTTAGTGACCTTGTAGTGGGAGGATACAATGAGCAGTTCTTC.

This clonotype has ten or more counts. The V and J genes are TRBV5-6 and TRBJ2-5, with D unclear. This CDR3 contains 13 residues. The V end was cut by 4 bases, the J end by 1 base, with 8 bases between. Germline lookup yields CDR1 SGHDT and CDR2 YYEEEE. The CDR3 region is CASSARIQETQYF. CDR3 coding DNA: TGTGCCAGCAGCGCCCGAATCCAAGAGACCCAGTACTTC.

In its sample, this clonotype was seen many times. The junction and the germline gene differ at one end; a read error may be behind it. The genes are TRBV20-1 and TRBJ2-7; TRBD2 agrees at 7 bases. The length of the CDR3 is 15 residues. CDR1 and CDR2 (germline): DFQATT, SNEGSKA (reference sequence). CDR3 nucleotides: TGCAGCGCTAGAGATCGCGGGACTATCTCCTACGAGCAGTACTTC. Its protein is CSARDRGTISYEQYF.

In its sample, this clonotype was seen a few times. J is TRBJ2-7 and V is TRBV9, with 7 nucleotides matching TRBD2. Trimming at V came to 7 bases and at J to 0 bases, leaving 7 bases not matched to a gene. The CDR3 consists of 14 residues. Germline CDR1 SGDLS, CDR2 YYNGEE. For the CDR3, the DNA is TGTGCCAGCGCCAGAGGCGGGAGCTCCTACGAGCAGTACTTC. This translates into CASARGGSSYEQYF. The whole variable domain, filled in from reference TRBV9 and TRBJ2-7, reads DSGVTQTPKHLITATGQRVTLRCSPRSGDLSVYWYQQSLDQGLQFLIQYYNGEERAKGNILERFSAQQFPDLHSELNLSSLELGDSALYFCASARGGSSYEQYFGPGTRLTVT.

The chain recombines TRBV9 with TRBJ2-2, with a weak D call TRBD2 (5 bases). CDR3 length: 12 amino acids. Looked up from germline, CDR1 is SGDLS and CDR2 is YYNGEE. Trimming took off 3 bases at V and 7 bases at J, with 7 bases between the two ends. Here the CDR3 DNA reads TGTGCCAGCAGCGCAGAGGGCGGGGAGCTGTTTTTT. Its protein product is CASSAEGGELFF.

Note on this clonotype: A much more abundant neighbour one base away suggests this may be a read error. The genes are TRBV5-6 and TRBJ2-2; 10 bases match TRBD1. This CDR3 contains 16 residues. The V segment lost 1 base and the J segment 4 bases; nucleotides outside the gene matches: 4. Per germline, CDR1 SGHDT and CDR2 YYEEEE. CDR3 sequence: CASSLYRTGGTGELFF. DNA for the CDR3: TGTGCCAGCAGCTTGTACAGGACAGGGGGCACCGGGGAGCTGTTTTTT.

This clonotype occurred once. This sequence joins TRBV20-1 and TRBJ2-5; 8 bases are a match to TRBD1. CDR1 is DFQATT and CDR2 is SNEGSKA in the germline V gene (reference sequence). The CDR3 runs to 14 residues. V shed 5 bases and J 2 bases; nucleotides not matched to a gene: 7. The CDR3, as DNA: TGCAGTGCTGAGGGGACAGGAATACAAGAGACCCAGTACTTC. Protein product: CSAEGTGIQETQYF.

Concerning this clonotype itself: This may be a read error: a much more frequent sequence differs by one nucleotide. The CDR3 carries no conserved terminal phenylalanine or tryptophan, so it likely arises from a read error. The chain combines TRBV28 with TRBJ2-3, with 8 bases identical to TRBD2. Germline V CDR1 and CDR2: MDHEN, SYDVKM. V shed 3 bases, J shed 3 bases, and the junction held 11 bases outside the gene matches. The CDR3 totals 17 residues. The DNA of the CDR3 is TGTGCCAGCAGTTTCGTAGTACTAGCGGAAGATACAGATACGCAGTATCTT. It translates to CASSFVVLAEDTDTQYL.

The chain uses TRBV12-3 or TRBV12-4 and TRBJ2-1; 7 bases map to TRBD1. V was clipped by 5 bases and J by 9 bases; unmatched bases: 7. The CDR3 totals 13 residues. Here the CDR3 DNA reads TGTGCCAGCAGTCCCGACAGGGCTGGTGAGCAGTTCTTC. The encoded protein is CASSPDRAGEQFF.

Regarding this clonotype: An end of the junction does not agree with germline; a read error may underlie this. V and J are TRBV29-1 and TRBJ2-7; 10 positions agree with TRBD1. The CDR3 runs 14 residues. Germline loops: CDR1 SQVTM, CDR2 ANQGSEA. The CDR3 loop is CSVGDRGLSCEQYF. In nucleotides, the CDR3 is TGCAGCGTAGGGGACAGGGGTCTCTCCTGCGAGCAGTACTTC.

The CDR3 DNA reads TGTGCCAGCAGTTATACGACAGGCCGGATTAACTATGGCTACACCTTC. It yields the protein CASSYTTGRINYGYTF. The chain has TRBV6-5 and TRBJ1-2, with a weak D call TRBD1 (6 bases). This CDR3 has 16 amino acids. The germline CDR1 and CDR2 sequences are MNHEY and SVGAGI. V dropped 3 bases and J dropped 1 base, with 15 bases sitting between them.